This T cell receptor beta chain was obtained from a study of PD-L1 blockade in urothelial cancer. The time point here: pretreatment peripheral blood. V trimming: 5 bases; J trimming: 0 bases; junction bases outside the gene matches: 9. The CDR3 loop spans 17 amino acids. Looked up from germline, CDR1 is MNHEY and CDR2 is SMNVEV (reference sequence). Sequencing used immunoSEQ multiplex PCR; TCRdb keeps in-frame clones, though not all of them. Among 49,000 or so clones, approximately 85% were seen once, and the ten largest hold more than 9%. This sequence joins TRBV27 and TRBJ2-3; 9 nucleotides align to TRBD2. The sequence was obtained from a man between 65 and 85 years old with urothelial cancer. The material was PBMCs, obtained around atezolizumab (anti-PD-L1) treatment. The CDR3 here is CASSPGLAITSTDTQYF. For the CDR3, the DNA is TGTGCCAGCAGTCCCGGACTAGCGATTACTAGCACAGATACGCAGTATTTT.